The entry that follows covers one T cell receptor beta chain sequence. The entry originates in a study of OX40 agonist ivuxolimab in advanced cancers. Clones were read by immunoSEQ multiplex PCR, and TCRdb kept only the in-frame ones, dropping some. In the table there are some 30,000 clones, 86% of which are singletons. Here the sequenced sample was CD4+ or CD8+ T cells sorted from blood, taken in a trial of the OX40 agonist ivuxolimab. This clonotype originated in an adult with an advanced solid tumor such as melanoma, head and neck, liver or kidney cancer.

CDR3 nucleotides: TGTGCCAGCAGCGACGGGACTAGCGGGAGCAATGAGCAGTTCTTC. This codes for CASSDGTSGSNEQFF. The gene calls are TRBV7-8 and TRBJ2-1, with 14 bases lining up with TRBD2. The ends lost 5 bases at V and 6 bases at J; junction bases unmatched: 3. The germline gives CDR1 SGHVS, CDR2 FQNEAQ. The CDR3 extends over 15 amino acids.